This TCR beta chain was sequenced in a study of CD8 T cells in Susac syndrome. The germline V gene encodes CDR1 KGHSH and CDR2 LQKENI. After removal of 0 bases from V and 4 bases from J, the junction contained 6 bases not matched to a gene. This CDR3 has 17 amino acids. cDNA came from about 0.51 to 1 ug RNA primed by random hexamers. TCRdb reprocessed the immunoSEQ multiplex PCR reads via MiXCR and lists one record per CDR3 protein. The table includes approximately 120,000 distinct CDR3 sequences, just under 95% detected once. V gene TRBV18 combines with J gene TRBJ2-3; 11 bases align to TRBD2. The sequence came from a human donor in good health. The specimen was CD4+ T cells from PBMCs. The CDR3 loop reads CASSPPTSGNHADTQYF. CDR3 bases: TGTGCCAGCTCACCACCGACTAGCGGGAATCATGCAGATACGCAGTATTTT.